This is a list of T cell receptor beta chains from one sample in a study of cytomegalovirus exposure and HLA in healthy donors. Libraries were prepared by immunoSEQ multiplex PCR; TCRdb keeps only in-frame clonotypes and omits some of them. This sample has some 140,000 clones, with more than 75% found just once. The sample consisted of PBMCs. These receptors were taken from a man aged 25 to 40 in good health and CMV-seropositive. The CDR3 runs from the conserved cysteine through the conserved F or W. D genes are given only for firm matches. Size tells how often a clone was seen (once, few, many) or the class of an expanded clone, and some rows leave it out.

size	D	V	J	CDR3	DNA
once	.	TRBV6-5	TRBJ1-6	CASSYGEGNSPLHF	TGTGCCAGCAGTTACGGGGAGGGAAATTCACCCCTCCACTTT
.	.	TRBV19	TRBJ2-1	CATKQGQGGFDEQFF	TGTGCCACTAAACAGGGGCAGGGGGGCTTCGATGAGCAGTTCTTC
.	.	TRBV2	TRBJ1-2	CASSEKGWGDGYTF	TGTGCCAGCAGTGAGAAGGGGTGGGGGGATGGCTACACCTTC
.	.	TRBV28	TRBJ2-7	CASSSVYEQYF	TGTGCCAGCAGTTCCGTCTACGAGCAGTACTTC
.	.	TRBV4-1	TRBJ1-6	CASSLGTLLEWNSPLHF	TGCGCCAGCAGCCTCGGGACTCTGCTTGAATGGAATTCACCCCTCCACTTT
.	TRBD1	TRBV18	TRBJ2-3	CASTQGVSTDTQYF	TGTGCCAGCACACAGGGGGTTAGTACAGATACGCAGTATTTT
few	.	TRBV14	TRBJ2-3	CASSQEGLAGVGTDTQYF	TGTGCCAGCAGCCAAGAGGGCTTAGCAGGGGTCGGCACAGATACGCAGTATTTT
.	TRBD2	TRBV15	TRBJ2-3	CATSLSGSKTDTQYF	TGTGCCACCAGCCTTAGCGGGAGTAAAACAGATACGCAGTATTTT
.	TRBD1	TRBV11-1	TRBJ2-3	CASSMDRSTDTQYF	TGTGCCAGCAGCATGGACAGGAGCACAGATACGCAGTATTTT
.	.	TRBV18	TRBJ2-2	CASQAGTNTGELFF	TGTGCCAGCCAAGCGGGTACGAACACCGGGGAGCTGTTTTTT
.	TRBD1	TRBV4-3	TRBJ2-1	CASSLKGQGADEQFF	TGCGCCAGCAGCCTCAAAGGCCAGGGGGCGGATGAGCAGTTCTTC
.	TRBD1	TRBV5-4	TRBJ1-2	CASSPILRQGADYGYTF	TGTGCCAGCAGCCCGATCCTGAGACAGGGGGCGGACTATGGCTACACCTTC
few	.	TRBV7-8	TRBJ2-3	CASSPGGDFWALETDTQYF	TGTGCCAGCAGCCCGGGTGGGGACTTCTGGGCCCTGGAGACAGATACGCAGTATTTT
.	.	TRBV19	TRBJ1-2	CASSSLRQPLRGYTF	TGTGCCAGTAGTTCTCTTCGACAGCCTCTGAGGGGCTACACCTTC